This T cell receptor (beta chain) was recovered during a study of cytomegalovirus exposure and HLA in healthy donors. Findings and caveats of the study: Investigators reported around 150 TCR beta chains as tied to cytomegalovirus. The tendency of first-cohort TCR clusters to co-occur in the roughly 120 validation repertoires was the finding of a later analysis.

Data came from immunoSEQ multiplex PCR; TCRdb stores just in-frame clones and leaves some out. The sample lists roughly 150,000 clones; more than 75% were seen once. Of note for this clone: Its matching antigen is unknown.

Germline values: CDR1 MNHEY, CDR2 SVGAGI. V dropped 6 bases and J dropped 2; count of bases not matched to a gene: 6. The CDR3 length is 14 residues. The material sequenced was PBMCs. This TCR came from a man aged 18 to 29 in good health and CMV-seronegative. The chain combines TRBV6-5 with TRBJ2-7, with TRBD2 matching 8 bases. CDR3 sequence (DNA): TGTGCCAGCAGGCTTACTAGCGGTACCTACGAGCAGTACTTC. Its protein product is CASRLTSGTYEQYF.